The present entry profiles one T cell receptor (beta chain) with its context. Its antigen remains unidentified. The read ends 3 residues shy of where the CDR3 ends; the end is completed using the germline J gene. The entry originates in a study of T cells in women clearing cervical HPV infection (dated by TCRdb to 2017 to 2018). For the wider study: The cases were roughly 23 women with histologically confirmed HPV16-related CIN3 or worse, and 2 of those women had invasive cancers. As quality controls, five blinded duplicates were added to each group, bringing the total to approximately 60 samples made up of some 50 participants and some ten replicates. The exploratory proof-of-principle case-control study was nested within the Guanacaste HPV Natural History Study in Costa Rica and compared TCR repertoires across cervical HPV16 outcomes. Cases had a median age of 34 years and controls had a median age of 38, with no significant differences in baseline characteristics. In the parent cohort, 10,049 women aged 18 or older were enrolled in Guanacaste, Costa Rica, during about 1993 to 1994 and were followed for six to seven years. Blood from cases was collected at the visit where the lesion was first found, while blood from controls was collected once the infection could no longer be detected. For cases, the median interval between lesion detection and blood sampling was over 130 days, with an interquartile range of roughly 90 to 200 days. Since HLA typing was available for only a few women, HLA type could not be ruled out as a confounder. Controls were 25 women whose single incident HPV16 infection cleared within 12 months without precancer or cancer developing. Cases were matched to controls by age within five years and by the year the sample was collected. Paper-wide results and their limitations: Because the number of T cells per sample was unknown, the richness differences could reflect varying T-cell content rather than repertoire biology. Across sequencing depths, CIN3+ cases showed significantly higher TCR repertoire richness than controls, but evenness did not differ between the groups. Whether associations preceded infection or resulted from infection could not be shown with the cross-sectional design, and effector/memory subsets and HPV-specific T cells were not isolated. Random forest classifiers that combined richness and V gene abundances separated cases from controls with an estimated AUC of less than 0.85. Cases had lower TRBV6-7 relative abundance than controls (0.11% versus 0.16%; Bonferroni P = 0.0008).

TCR beta CDR3 regions were amplified by multiplex PCR using the immunoSEQ assay from an average of around 1,200 ng genomic DNA per sample. Primer bias was corrected in the assay by using a complete synthetic TCR repertoire to establish an amplification baseline. The amplicons were sequenced using the Illumina platform. The paper's data handling went like this. Sequences were error-corrected by clustering with frequency ratios and a modified nearest-neighbor algorithm and were then analyzed in the immunoSEQ Analyzer with IMGT gene definitions. At each rarefaction depth, TCR richness and evenness were averaged across 20 rarefaction repeats, and samples with fewer sequences than that depth were excluded. V, D and J gene relative abundances were compared between groups with Wilcoxon rank sum tests, applying FDR correction. Blinded duplicates gave an intraclass correlation of around 95% for TCR richness and an average of approximately 83% across about 65 gene segments. TCRdb re-hosts the immuneACCESS table, in-frame sequences only. Its copies lack some clones; in the studies checked, an unresolved V gene accounts for under half of them, and the cause for the rest is not known. From that table come the V and J calls and clone size; the DNA was used to work out D and trimming. In this sample's table one finds 30,000 to 45,000 clones. Approximately 5.9% of the sample goes to the ten largest clones.

Every participant had a single incident cervical HPV16 infection, and prevalent HPV16 infections were excluded. Cervical HPV DNA was detected with MY09/MY11 PCR, and genotyping was done by dot-blot hybridization. Roughly 16 mL of heparinized blood were centrifuged, and the buffy coat was split into aliquots, frozen at -30 degrees C, and then kept at -80 degrees C. Genomic DNA was extracted from buffy coat specimens using QIAGEN kits. Trimming leaves V shorter by 7 bases and J shorter by 5 bases, with the junction holding 13 bases beyond the gene matches. The CDR3 runs 16 residues from the cysteine to the phenylalanine. The CDR3 was read in part: 39 bases, with the frame set at base 1. The germline V gene (reference sequence) gives CDR1 as LNHDA and CDR2 as SQIVND.

The material sequenced was blood buffy coat. Recombination joined TRBV19 with TRBJ2-2; 7 central nucleotides agree with TRBD1. This sequence was found in a woman between 18 and 75 years old with a cervical HPV16 infection that either progressed to CIN3+ or cleared (not recorded which). The CDR3 bases that were read are TGTGCCAGTAAGACATGGGACAGAGCAGGGACCGGGGAG. Its protein is CASKTWDRAGTGE. The whole CDR3 is CASKTWDRAGTGELFF.